Here is one T cell receptor beta chain with its context. Antigen unknown. This specimen comes from a study of human T cells and chemical hapten exposure. About the research overall: Across its roughly 22 weeks, the study gave patients weekly diphenylcyclopropenone doses to the scalp. Findings of the study overall: With alopecia, donors may have immune responses unlike healthy people's.

TCRdb independently ran MiXCR on the RACE reads; one entry per CDR3 protein. Among tens of thousands of distinct CDR3 sequences listed, 9.5% to 10% were seen once. J gave up 0 bases and V 0 bases, and 20 bases lay outside the gene matches. This CDR3 has 21 amino acids. Looked up from germline, CDR1 is DFQATT and CDR2 is SNEGSKA (reference sequence). The time point was: pre-sensitization, week 0. Treatment given: therapeutic diphenylcyclopropenone sensitization with weekly scalp DPC. The authors' total RNA extraction used unfractionated whole blood. The specimen comprised whole blood, sampled in connection with sensitization to the hapten diphenylcyclopropenone (DPC). The clonotype originates from a woman aged 25 to 45 with alopecia areata. Some clones in this sample may be carry-over from other donors' samples. V and J are TRBV20-1 and TRBJ2-4; 7 bases align to TRBD2. CDR3 protein: CSARDHMVMGGGGEAKNIQYF. The CDR3, as DNA: TGCAGTGCTAGAGATCATATGGTGATGGGTGGTGGGGGGGAAGCCAAAAACATTCAGTACTTC.